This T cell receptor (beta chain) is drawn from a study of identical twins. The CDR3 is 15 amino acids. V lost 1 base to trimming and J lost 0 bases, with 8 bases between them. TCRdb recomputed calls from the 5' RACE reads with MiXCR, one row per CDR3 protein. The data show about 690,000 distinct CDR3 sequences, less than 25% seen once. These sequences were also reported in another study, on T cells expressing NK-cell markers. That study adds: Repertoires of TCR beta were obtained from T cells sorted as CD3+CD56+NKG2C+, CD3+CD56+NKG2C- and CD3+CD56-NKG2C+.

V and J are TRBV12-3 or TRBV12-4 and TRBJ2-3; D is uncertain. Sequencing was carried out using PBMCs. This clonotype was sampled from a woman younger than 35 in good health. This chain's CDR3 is CASSLGVRSTDTQYF. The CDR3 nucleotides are TGTGCCAGCAGTTTAGGCGTTCGGAGCACAGATACGCAGTATTTT.